Listed below are T cell receptor beta chains from one sample, sequenced in a study of T cells in Graves' hyperthyroidism and ophthalmopathy. Using its own MiXCR run on the multiplex PCR reads, TCRdb lists one record per CDR3 protein. The sample records roughly 500,000 distinct CDR3 sequences, 11% to 15% being singletons. Sequencing was done on a sample of blood. The receptors come from a woman aged 25 to 45 with Graves' hyperthyroidism that later progressed to Graves' ophthalmopathy. CDR3s include the opening cysteine and the closing phenylalanine or tryptophan. Fields, in order: CDR3 DNA, CDR3 protein, J gene, V gene, clone size, D gene, CDR3 length. A D gene is named only where the DNA matches it firmly. The size of a clone is reported for some rows only, either as once, few or many, or as a class for expanded clones.

DNA: TGTGCCAGCAGCGCCCTACGGACCGGAGAGACCCAGTACTTC
CDR3: CASSALRTGETQYF
J: TRBJ2-5
V: TRBV3-1
size: -
D: -
length: 14

DNA: TGTGCCAGCAGCTTAGCAACCGGGGGCGATGAAAAACTGTCTTTT
CDR3: CASSLATGGDEKLSF
J: TRBJ1-4
V: TRBV7-9
size: few
D: -
length: 15

DNA: TGTGCCAGCAGTTTGCTTGGGTGGAATAACACCGGGGAGCTGTTTTTT
CDR3: CASSLLGWNNTGELFF
J: TRBJ2-2
V: TRBV11-3
size: many
D: -
length: 16

DNA: TGCGCCAGCAGCCAAAGGACCGGCTACAATGAGCAGTTCTTC
CDR3: CASSQRTGYNEQFF
J: TRBJ2-1
V: TRBV4-1
size: few
D: -
length: 14

DNA: TGTGCCAGCTCACCAGGAGGAGGGAGTAACACTGAAGCTTTCTTT
CDR3: CASSPGGGSNTEAFF
J: TRBJ1-1
V: TRBV18
size: -
D: -
length: 15

DNA: TGTGCCACCAGTGAGGCGCCCTCAGGGAACACCGGGGAGCTGTTTTTT
CDR3: CATSEAPSGNTGELFF
J: TRBJ2-2
V: TRBV24-1
size: few
D: -
length: 16

DNA: TGTGCCAGCAGCCAAGCTACAGAGACCCAGTACTTC
CDR3: CASSQATETQYF
J: TRBJ2-5
V: TRBV14
size: many
D: -
length: 12

DNA: TGTGCCAGCAGCTTAGCCGGGGCGGGACCTGAAGCTTTCTTT
CDR3: CASSLAGAGPEAFF
J: TRBJ1-1
V: TRBV7-9
size: many
D: -
length: 14

DNA: TGTGCCAGTAGTAAGGGACAGGGTAATGAAAAACTGTTTTTT
CDR3: CASSKGQGNEKLFF
J: TRBJ1-4
V: TRBV19
size: -
D: TRBD1
length: 14

DNA: TGTGCCAGCAGTCTGCTAACCCCTTGGACTAGCGGGGTGGAGCAGTACTTC
CDR3: CASSLLTPWTSGVEQYF
J: TRBJ2-7
V: TRBV6-1
size: many
D: TRBD2
length: 17

DNA: TGTGCCAGGACCGTACGAACCCAGACAGGTATGAACACTGAAGCTTTCTTT
CDR3: CARTVRTQTGMNTEAFF
J: TRBJ1-1
V: TRBV28
size: -
D: -
length: 17

DNA: TGTGCCAGCAGTTTGGGCGGCATCAACACTGAAGCTTTCTTT
CDR3: CASSLGGINTEAFF
J: TRBJ1-1
V: TRBV28
size: many
D: -
length: 14

DNA: TGCGCCAGCAGCTTGGCTTCGGAAGGCCCAAGCACAGATACGCAGTATTTT
CDR3: CASSLASEGPSTDTQYF
J: TRBJ2-3
V: TRBV5-1
size: many
D: -
length: 17